Here is one T cell receptor beta chain with its context. CDR3 size: 13 residues. The V end was cut by 0 bases, the J end by 2 bases, with 5 bases between. Germline CDR1 GTSNPN, CDR2 SVGIG (reference sequence). This specimen belongs to a study of control samples from healthy donors and cancer patients. Only in-frame clones appear in the TCRdb table, and some are missing; sequencing was by immunoSEQ multiplex PCR. The profile shows about 58,000 clones, roughly 94% of them singletons. The specimen was blood. The origin of this receptor is a man aged 30-40 years in good health. This chain connects TRBV30 to TRBJ1-5; D remains ambiguous. The CDR3 loop reads CAWSVYGNQPQHF. The CDR3 bases are TGTGCCTGGAGTGTGTACGGCAATCAGCCCCAGCATTTT. Full variable domain (outside the CDR3, taken from reference TRBV30 and TRBJ1-5): SQTIHQWPATLVQPVGSPLSLECTVEGTSNPNLYWYRQAAGRGLQLLFYSVGIGQISSEVPQNLSASRPQDRQFILSSKKLLLSDSGFYLCAWSVYGNQPQHFGDGTRLSIL.